This TCR beta chain came from a study of tumor-infiltrating lymphocytes in primary liver carcinoma. Study-wide background: Both sexes were represented among patients, who were 30 to 69 years old. Between roughly 4.2 and 11 cm across, the tumors were all of stage T1-T3 N0M0. There were roughly 3.5 to 7.13 million productive TCRbeta reads per sample, a yield similar across tissue types. Study-wide results and caveats: Tumor-adjacent and tumor-blood pairs showed less overlap than tumor region pairs.

Germline lookup yields CDR1 SGHAT and CDR2 FQNNGV. The CDR3 loop spans 19 amino acids. Trimming took 5 bases from V and 2 from J; bases not matched to a gene: 16. The researchers produced TCR beta cDNA from 500 ng total RNA with a constant-region primer. Researchers made the TCR beta libraries by running three nested multiplex PCR rounds with slightly modified ARM-PCR. The first two PCR rounds, roughly 11 cycles each, used TRBV1-TRBV30 forward primers and a C-beta reverse primer. Each CDR3 protein gets one entry after TCRdb re-called the multiplex PCR reads with MiXCR. The repertoire holds about 120,000 distinct CDR3 sequences, with around 60% as singletons. Joint extraction of RNA and DNA used roughly 18-34 mg of bulk tissue that was unsorted. This clonotype was observed a single time. What it binds is unknown.

Sequencing was carried out using liver tumor tissue from sampling region 1. Subset: tumor region T1, superior pole. The source is a woman aged 55-75 years with primary liver carcinoma and hepatitis B virus infection. The gene calls are TRBV11-2 and TRBJ2-1; 9 nucleotides align to TRBD2. CDR3 residues: CASSARHISGLAAYNEQFF. CDR3 DNA sequence: TGTGCCAGCAGCGCGCGCCATATTTCGGGACTAGCAGCCTACAATGAGCAGTTCTTC. Full variable domain (missing parts from reference TRBV11-2 and TRBJ2-1): EAGVAQSPRYKIIEKRQSVAFWCNPISGHATLYWYQQILGQGPKLLIQFQNNGVVDDSQLPKDRFSAERLKGVDSTLKIQPAKLEDSAVYLCASSARHISGLAAYNEQFFGPGTRLTVL.